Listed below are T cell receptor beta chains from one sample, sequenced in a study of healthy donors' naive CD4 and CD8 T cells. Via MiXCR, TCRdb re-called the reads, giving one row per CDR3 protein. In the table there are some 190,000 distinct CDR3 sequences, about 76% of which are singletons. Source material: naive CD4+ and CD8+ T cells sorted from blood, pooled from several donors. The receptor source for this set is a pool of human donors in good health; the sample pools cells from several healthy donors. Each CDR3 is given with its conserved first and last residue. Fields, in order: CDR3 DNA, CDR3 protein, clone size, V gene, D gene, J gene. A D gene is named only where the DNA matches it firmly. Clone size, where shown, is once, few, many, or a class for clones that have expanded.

TGTGCCAGCAGTTTCCAGACCGGGGAGCTGTTTTTT CASSFQTGELFF NA TRBV6-5 NA TRBJ2-2
TGCGCCAGCAGCCTGGACGGACTGCCCGGAGATACGCAGTATTTT CASSLDGLPGDTQYF NA TRBV5-1 NA TRBJ2-3
TGTGCCAGCAGTTTACTAAGCACCGGGGAGCTGTTTTTT CASSLLSTGELFF NA TRBV6-5 NA TRBJ2-2
TGCAGCTCCCAACAGTTTGGCTATGAGCAGTTCTTC CSSQQFGYEQFF NA TRBV29-1 NA TRBJ2-1
TGTGCCAGCAGGACAGGGGGCTACGAGCAGTACTTC CASRTGGYEQYF NA TRBV6-5 TRBD1 TRBJ2-7
TGCGCCAGCAGCCCAACTACCACGAACACTGAAGCTTTCTTT CASSPTTTNTEAFF NA TRBV5-1 NA TRBJ1-1
TGTGCCAGCAGCTTGGAAGGGGCGCGGGAGCAGTACTTC CASSLEGAREQYF few TRBV5-5 NA TRBJ2-7
TGTGCCAGCAAACCGCTAGCGGCTTCTAGTGAGCAGTTCTTC CASKPLAASSEQFF few TRBV11-3 TRBD2 TRBJ2-1
TGTGCCAGCAGTGAAACAGTTCGGTACGAGCAGTACTTC CASSETVRYEQYF few TRBV6-1 NA TRBJ2-7
TGCGCCAGCAGCCAAGATAGAGGGAAAGGGCGGGAGGGCTTCTACGAGCAGTACTTC CASSQDRGKGREGFYEQYF NA TRBV4-3 TRBD2 TRBJ2-7
TGTGCCAGCAGTATCCCCCCGATATACGAGCAGTACTTC CASSIPPIYEQYF NA TRBV12-3/TRBV12-4 NA TRBJ2-7
TGTGCCAGCAGCTTGACAGGGACCGAGCAGCAGTACTTC CASSLTGTEQQYF once TRBV5-4 NA TRBJ2-7
TGTGCCAGCAGCTTGGGCAGGGCGAACTATGGCTACACCTTC CASSLGRANYGYTF NA TRBV7-9 NA TRBJ1-2
TGTGCCAGCAGCCCGGGGGACACCCACGAGCAGTACTTC CASSPGDTHEQYF NA TRBV5-6 NA TRBJ2-7
TGTGCCTGTGAAGGACAGGGGATCGCTGAAGCTTTCTTT CACEGQGIAEAFF NA TRBV30 TRBD1 TRBJ1-1
TGTGCCAGCTCATACACTAATAATTCACCCCTCCACTTT CASSYTNNSPLHF NA TRBV28 NA TRBJ1-6
TGTGCCAGCGGGAACACTGAAGCTTTCTTT CASGNTEAFF NA TRBV27 NA TRBJ1-1
TGTGCCAGCAGTGCGGCTAGCGGGGGGCTTTCCTACGAGCAGTACTTC CASSAASGGLSYEQYF few TRBV6-1 TRBD2 TRBJ2-7
TGTGCCAGCAGAGACCTTGGACAGGGCTATGGCTACACCTTC CASRDLGQGYGYTF NA TRBV6-5 TRBD1 TRBJ1-2
TGTGCCAGTAGTAGGGACATCCTAGGTGGTGAGCAGTTCTTC CASSRDILGGEQFF NA TRBV19 NA TRBJ2-1
TGTGCCAGTCGTCCCCTTGGGGGTGTGAACACTGAAGCTTTCTTT CASRPLGGVNTEAFF NA TRBV19 NA TRBJ1-1
TGTGCCATCGCAGCGGGAGTGGGTATTAACGAGCAGTACTTC CAIAAGVGINEQYF NA TRBV27 TRBD2 TRBJ2-7
TGTGCCAGCAGTCCAGGGACGGTACCGGGCAATGAGCAGTTCTTC CASSPGTVPGNEQFF NA TRBV27 NA TRBJ2-1
TGTGCCAGCAGCCCGGGGACAGATGAAGCTTTCTTT CASSPGTDEAFF NA TRBV12-3/TRBV12-4 TRBD1 TRBJ1-1
TGCAGCGTAGCTTCACCGGGACAGGGGTCCGAGACCCAGTACTTC CSVASPGQGSETQYF NA TRBV29-1 TRBD1 TRBJ2-5
TGTGCCAGCATCCCCCAGTCTAGGGAGACCCAGTACTTC CASIPQSRETQYF NA TRBV6-2/TRBV6-3 NA TRBJ2-5
TGCAGCGTCTTAAATCCGGGACAGTACAATGAGCAGTTCTTC CSVLNPGQYNEQFF NA TRBV29-1 TRBD1 TRBJ2-1
TGTGCCAGCAGACGAAATACGTACCCGGGACAGGGCGCCAACTATGGCTACACCTTC CASRRNTYPGQGANYGYTF once TRBV27 TRBD1 TRBJ1-2
TGTGCCAGCAGGCCTAAACAGGGATACTCCTCATACAATGAGCAGTTCTTC CASRPKQGYSSYNEQFF NA TRBV7-9 NA TRBJ2-1
TGTGCCAGCAAAGGGAGTGGGCCTTGGGGTTCACCCCTCCACTTT CASKGSGPWGSPLHF NA TRBV2 NA TRBJ1-6
TGTGCCACCAGCACGGGACAGGGAAGGACTGAAGCTTTCTTT CATSTGQGRTEAFF NA TRBV15 TRBD1 TRBJ1-1
TGCAGCGTTGAATCGGGACCGAATCGAAATACGCAGTATTTT CSVESGPNRNTQYF once TRBV29-1 NA TRBJ2-3
TGTGCCAGCAGTGGGCAGGGGGCGTACACTGAAGCTTTCTTT CASSGQGAYTEAFF NA TRBV6-5 TRBD1 TRBJ1-1